Here is one T cell receptor beta chain with its context. Its antigen remains unknown. Treatment in this sample: approximately nine-day PBMC culture with coronavirus spike peptide pools or control peptides (ViraFEST assay). V shed 5 bases and J 2 bases; nucleotides not matched to a gene: 30. The CDR3 extends over 21 amino acids. The V gene's germline CDR1 is DFQATT and CDR2 SNEGSKA (reference sequence). The Oncomine TCR Beta short-read assay sequenced DNA from cultured CD4+ T cells. TCRdb passed the PCR reads through MiXCR, listing each CDR3 protein once. This table holds 5,500 to 9,000 distinct CDR3 sequences, 50% to 65% found once. The data originate from a study of vaccination and CD4 T cells after COVID-19. Findings and limits, study-wide: It was found that, in convalescent patients, 304 of 307 vaccine-specific clones were spike mono-reactive. A median 86.3% of convalescent patients' SARS-CoV-2-reactive clones emerged only after vaccination.

The sample was CD4+ T cells from blood, cultured in vitro. This chain uses TRBV20-1 with TRBJ2-7; TRBD1 matches at 7 bases. The receptor's source is a human donor who had recovered from COVID-19. The CDR3 reads CSALRPRPGQQAVAITYEQYF. Here the CDR3 DNA reads TGCAGTGCTCTCCGTCCCCGACCGGGACAGCAAGCCGTAGCTATCACCTACGAGCAGTACTTC.